Included here is one T cell receptor (beta chain) sequence, with context. The entry originates in a study of CD8 T cells in Susac syndrome. Reverse transcription of 0.5 to 1 ug RNA was performed with random hexamers. Multiplex immunoSEQ PCR targeted 54 Vbeta and 13 Jbeta TCR beta segments. In TCRdb, the immunoSEQ multiplex PCR reads were re-called with MiXCR into one record per CDR3 protein. The sample includes roughly 140,000 distinct CDR3 sequences, 94% of them seen just once. Sequences were obtained from CD8+ T cells from PBMCs. The receptor was derived from a human donor in good health.

The CDR3 sequence: CSVASADDHEQYF. CDR3 nucleotide sequence: TGCAGCGTTGCATCCGCGGACGACCACGAGCAGTACTTC. The rearrangement uses TRBV29-1 and TRBJ2-7; no reliable D call. The length of the CDR3 is 13 residues. Germline values: CDR1 SQVTM, CDR2 ANQGSEA. The germline V and J ends were trimmed by 4 bases and 5 bases, with 15 bases remaining between them.